This T cell receptor (beta chain) is drawn from a study of shared clonotypes between healthy human individuals. As regards this clone: Its antigen is unknown.

Data came from immunoSEQ multiplex PCR; TCRdb stores just in-frame clones and leaves some out. The sample contains millions of clones, 90% to 95% of which appear only once. General observations from the study: Sharing across several donors was seen in around 5.1% of naive CD4 clonotypes. All-four-donor shared clonotypes had higher generation probabilities than non-shared clonotypes did.

V was clipped by 0 bases and J by 3 bases, with 6 bases between them. The CDR3 loop spans 14 amino acids. Germline V lookup: CDR1 MGHRA, CDR2 YSYEKL. The sequence came from a young man in good health. The rearrangement joins TRBV4-1 to TRBJ1-5, with D possibly matching TRBD1 (5 bases). The source material was naive CD4+ T cells sorted from blood. Subset defined: CD45RA+ positively selected. The CDR3 nucleotides read TGCGCCAGCAGCCAAGAAGGGGTCAATCAGCCCCAGCATTTT. It specifies CASSQEGVNQPQHF.